This TCR beta chain originates from a study of shared T cell receptors in the human thymus. This clone has a handful of counts. Other DNA sequences in the sample encode the same CDR3. Sequencing used immunoSEQ multiplex PCR; TCRdb keeps in-frame clones, though not all of them. The sample consists of about 660,000 clones, approximately 89% of them appearing once. These data were also reused for a study on human thymus T cells.

This clonotype was sampled from a boy less than two years old with a congenital heart defect. What was sequenced was thymocytes.

The chain's CDR3 is CASSLEAENSPLHF. Written as DNA, the CDR3 is TGTGCCAGCAGTTTAGAGGCAGAGAATTCACCCCTCCACTTT. The chain carries TRBV28 and TRBJ1-6; D call uncertain. The CDR3 is 14 amino acids. Germline V CDR1 and CDR2: MDHEN, SYDVKM. Trimming stripped 2 bases from V and 7 bases from J, with 9 bases between. The full variable domain, completed using reference TRBV28 and TRBJ1-6, is DVKVTQSSRYLVKRTGEKVFLECVQDMDHENMFWYRQDPGLGLRLIYFSYDVKMKEKGDIPEGYSVSREKKERFSLILESASTNQTSMYLCASSLEAENSPLHFGNGTRLTVT.